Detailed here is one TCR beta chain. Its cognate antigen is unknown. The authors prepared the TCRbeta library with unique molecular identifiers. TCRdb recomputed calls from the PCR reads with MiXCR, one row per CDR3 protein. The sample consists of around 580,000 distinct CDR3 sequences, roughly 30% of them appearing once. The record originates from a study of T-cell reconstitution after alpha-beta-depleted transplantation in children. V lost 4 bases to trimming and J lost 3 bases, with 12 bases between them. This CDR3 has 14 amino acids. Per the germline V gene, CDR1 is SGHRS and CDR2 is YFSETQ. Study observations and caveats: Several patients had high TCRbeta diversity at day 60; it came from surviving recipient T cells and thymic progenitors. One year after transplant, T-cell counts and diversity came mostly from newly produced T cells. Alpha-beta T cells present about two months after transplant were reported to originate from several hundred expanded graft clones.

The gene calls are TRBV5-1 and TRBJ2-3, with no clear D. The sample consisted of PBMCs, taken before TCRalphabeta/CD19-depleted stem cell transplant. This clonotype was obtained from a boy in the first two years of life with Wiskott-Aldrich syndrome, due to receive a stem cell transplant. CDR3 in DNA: TGCGCCAGCAGCCTGTCACCCCAGACAGATACGCAGTATTTT. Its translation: CASSLSPQTDTQYF.